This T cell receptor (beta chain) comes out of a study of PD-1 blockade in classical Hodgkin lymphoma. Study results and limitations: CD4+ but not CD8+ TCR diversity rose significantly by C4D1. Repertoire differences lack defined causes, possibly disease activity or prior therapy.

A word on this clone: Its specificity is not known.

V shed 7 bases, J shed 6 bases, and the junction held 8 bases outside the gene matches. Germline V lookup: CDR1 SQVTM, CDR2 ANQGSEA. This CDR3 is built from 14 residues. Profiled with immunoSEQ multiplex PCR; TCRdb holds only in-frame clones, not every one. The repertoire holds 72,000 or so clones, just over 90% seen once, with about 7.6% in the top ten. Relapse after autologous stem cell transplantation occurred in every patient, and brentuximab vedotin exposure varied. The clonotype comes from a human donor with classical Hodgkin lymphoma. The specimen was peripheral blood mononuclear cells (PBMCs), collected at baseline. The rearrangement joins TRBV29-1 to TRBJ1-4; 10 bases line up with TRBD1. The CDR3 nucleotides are TGCAGCGCCTACCCCGGGACAGGGGATGAAAAACTGTTTTTT. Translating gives CSAYPGTGDEKLFF.